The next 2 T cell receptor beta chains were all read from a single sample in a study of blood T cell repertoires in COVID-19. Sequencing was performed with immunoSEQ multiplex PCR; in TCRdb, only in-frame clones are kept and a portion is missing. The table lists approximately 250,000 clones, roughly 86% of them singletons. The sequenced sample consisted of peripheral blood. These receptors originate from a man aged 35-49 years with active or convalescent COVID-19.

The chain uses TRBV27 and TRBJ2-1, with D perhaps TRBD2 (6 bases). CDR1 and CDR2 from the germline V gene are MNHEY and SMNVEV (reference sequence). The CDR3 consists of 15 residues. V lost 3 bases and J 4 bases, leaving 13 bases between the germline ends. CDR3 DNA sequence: TGTGCCAGCAGTTTCAGGGCGGGATCATACAATGAGCAGTTCTTC. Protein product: CASSFRAGSYNEQFF.

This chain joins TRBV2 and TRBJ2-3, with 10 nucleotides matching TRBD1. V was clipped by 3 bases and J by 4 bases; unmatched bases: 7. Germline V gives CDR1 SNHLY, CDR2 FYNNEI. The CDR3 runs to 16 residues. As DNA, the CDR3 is TGTGCCAGCAGTGAGAGGGGGACAGGGGCGGCAGATACGCAGTATTTT. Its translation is CASSERGTGAADTQYF. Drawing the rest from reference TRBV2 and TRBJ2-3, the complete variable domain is EPEVTQTPSHQVTQMGQEVILRCVPISNHLYFYWYRQILGQKVEFLVSFYNNEISEKSEIFDDQFSVERPDGSNFTLKIRSTKLEDSAMYFCASSERGTGAADTQYFGPGTRLTVL.